This TCR beta chain was retrieved from a study of blood T cell repertoires in COVID-19. Study-wide background: Spain, Italy and the United States supplied samples that represented acute and convalescent COVID-19. Nucleic acid was either cDNA or gDNA, and it came from T cells, B-cell-depleted T cells, or PBMCs.

The table came from immunoSEQ multiplex PCR; TCRdb's copy has only in-frame clones and leaves some out. Of under 100,000 clones listed, about 85% are singletons. The CDR3 has 14 amino acids. V shed 2 bases and J 6 bases; nucleotides not matched to a gene: 3. CDR1 is SGHTA, CDR2 FQGNSA, per germline. The rearrangement uses TRBV7-2 and TRBJ2-5; 10 bases line up with TRBD2. The sequence came from a woman between 65 and 79 years old with active or convalescent COVID-19. Specimen: peripheral blood. For the CDR3, the DNA is TGTGCCAGCAGCTTATCTAGCGGGGGCAAGACCCAGTACTTC. This sequence encodes CASSLSSGGKTQYF.